These 18 T cell receptor beta chains originate from one sample sequenced in a study of blood T cell repertoires in COVID-19. Measured with immunoSEQ multiplex PCR; TCRdb has only the in-frame clones, and not every one. The top ten clones hold 7.5% to 9.5% of a sample with approximately 94,000 clones, approximately 86% of them seen once. Sequencing was performed on peripheral blood. The receptors shown here come from a woman in her sixties or seventies with acute or convalescent COVID-19.

The rearrangement uses TRBV7-2 and TRBJ2-1; D possibly corresponds to TRBD1 (6 bases). The CDR3 has 18 residues. The germline V gene has CDR1 SGHTA and CDR2 FQGNSA. V dropped 5 bases and J dropped 0 bases, with 20 bases sitting between them. The CDR3: CASSPLLDRTVSYNEQFF. CDR3 nucleotide sequence: TGTGCCAGCAGCCCACTACTTGACCGGACAGTCTCCTACAATGAGCAGTTCTTC.

V usage is TRBV9 and J usage is TRBJ2-3, with D possibly being TRBD2 (6 bases). The V gene's germline CDR1 is SGDLS and CDR2 YYNGEE. CDR3 length: 16 amino acids. Trimming removed 4 bases at V and 2 bases at J, with 17 bases between. The CDR3 coding sequence is TGTGCCAGCAGCACAGCTCCTAGCGAGATCACAGATACGCAGTATTTT. Translation gives CASSTAPSEITDTQYF.

The V gene is TRBV28, the J gene TRBJ1-5; D possibly corresponds to TRBD1 (5 bases). The CDR3 covers 14 residues. V was cut by 6 bases and J by 0 bases, with 9 bases left in between. CDR1 MDHEN and CDR2 SYDVKM come from the germline V gene. CDR3 amino acids: CASRRQISNQPQHF. CDR3 coding DNA: TGTGCCAGCAGGCGACAGATTAGCAATCAGCCCCAGCATTTT.

The chain employs TRBV9 and TRBJ2-7, with D tentatively TRBD1 (5 bases). CDR1 and CDR2 (germline): SGDLS, YYNGEE. V lost 4 bases, J lost 5 bases, and 16 bases lay in between. This CDR3 contains 14 residues. CDR3 nucleotides: TGTGCCAGCAGCCCCTCCGGTGGGGCTAACGAGCAGTACTTC. This encodes CASSPSGGANEQYF.

The chain uses TRBV24-1 and TRBJ1-2; D is ambiguous. From germline, CDR1 is KGHDR and CDR2 SFDVKD. The CDR3 is made up of 16 amino acids. The ends were cut back, 4 bases at V and 3 bases at J, with 17 bases in the middle. The CDR3 coding sequence is TGTGCCACCAGTGACCCGACCGCGGGCGGGGACTATGGCTACACCTTC. It is translated as CATSDPTAGGDYGYTF.

This chain joins TRBV5-1 and TRBJ2-1; 12 positions agree with TRBD1. CDR1 is SGHRS and CDR2 is YFSETQ in the germline V gene. CDR3 length: 16 amino acids. Unmatched junction bases numbered 5, after V lost 0 bases and J lost 7 bases. The CDR3 is CASSLEGQGAGNEQFF. CDR3 bases: TGCGCCAGCAGCTTGGAGGGACAGGGGGCGGGAAATGAGCAGTTCTTC.

The V gene is TRBV27, the J gene TRBJ2-1; 15 nucleotides align to TRBD2. The CDR3 spans 15 residues. Per the germline V gene, CDR1 is MNHEY and CDR2 is SMNVEV (reference sequence). The V segment lost 7 bases and the J segment 9 bases; nucleotides outside the gene matches: 7. The CDR3 region is CASMKGLAGGSEQFF. CDR3 nucleotide sequence: TGTGCCAGCATGAAGGGACTAGCGGGAGGCTCTGAGCAGTTCTTC.

The chain couples TRBV6-5 to TRBJ2-7, with 7 nucleotides matching TRBD1. Trimming at V came to 8 bases and at J to 3 bases, leaving 10 bases not matched to a gene. Germline values: CDR1 MNHEY, CDR2 SVGAGI. CDR3 size: 14 residues. The chain's CDR3 is CASSLGTAVYEQYF. CDR3 nucleotide sequence: TGTGCCAGCTCCTTAGGGACAGCGGTCTACGAGCAGTACTTC.

The chain links TRBV9 to TRBJ1-1; 8 nucleotides align to TRBD1. With V trimmed by 4 bases and J by 1 base, 6 bases remained unmatched. Germline loops: CDR1 SGDLS, CDR2 YYNGEE. CDR3 size: 15 residues. CDR3 bases: TGTGCCAGCAGCAACGGACAGGGAGGGAACACTGAAGCTTTCTTT. It is translated as CASSNGQGGNTEAFF.

The genes are TRBV5-1 and TRBJ2-5; no firm D call. V was trimmed by 1 base and J by 2 bases, leaving 12 bases between them. Germline assignment: CDR1 SGHRS and CDR2 YFSETQ. This CDR3 spans 15 amino acids. The CDR3 here is CASSLYLGLQETQYF. The CDR3 region has the DNA TGCGCCAGCAGCTTGTATCTCGGTCTACAAGAGACCCAGTACTTC.

This clone was found once. The CDR3 loop reads CASSLDGSVDTQYF. CDR3 DNA: TGTGCCAGCAGCTTAGACGGTAGCGTAGATACGCAGTATTTT. V gene TRBV7-2 combines with J gene TRBJ2-3; D is perhaps TRBD2 (5 bases). The CDR3 contains 14 residues. V lost 1 base, J lost 5 bases, and 10 bases lay in between. Germline V CDR1 and CDR2: SGHTA, FQGNSA.

This chain joins TRBV6-1 and TRBJ1-2; D may be TRBD1 (5 bases). This CDR3 contains 14 residues. The germline V gene has CDR1 MNHNS and CDR2 SASEGT. V was shortened by 2 bases and J by 4 bases, with 11 bases between the two germline ends. The CDR3 DNA is TGTGCCAGCAGTGAACAGGGAGGGAGCTATGGCTACACCTTC. Encoded protein: CASSEQGGSYGYTF.

The count of this clone is one. This chain joins TRBV13 and TRBJ1-6, with TRBD1 matching 11 bases. The CDR3 totals 19 residues. Unmatched junction bases numbered 14, after V lost 4 bases and J lost 6 bases. Germline V lookup: CDR1 PRHDT, CDR2 FYEKMQ (reference sequence). In DNA form, the CDR3 reads TGTGCCAGCAGCTCCAATTTGGTCGGACAGGGGGCTGGTAATTCACCCCTCCACTTT. Translation: CASSSNLVGQGAGNSPLHF.

This chain joins TRBV27 and TRBJ1-6; no definite D call. The ends were cut back, 8 bases at V and 0 bases at J, with 8 bases in the middle. CDR3 length equals 14 residues. Per germline, CDR1 MNHEY and CDR2 SMNVEV (reference sequence). The CDR3 sequence is CASGPSSYNSPLHF. The CDR3 bases are TGTGCCAGCGGGCCGAGCTCCTATAATTCACCCCTCCACTTT.

The J gene is TRBJ2-2, the V gene TRBV3-1 (or the pseudogene TRBV3-2), with TRBD2 matching over 13 bases. V lost 4 bases and J lost 9; bases outside the gene matches: 8. Germline V gene data show CDR1 as LGHDT and CDR2 as YNNKEL (reference sequence). The CDR3 loop spans 16 amino acids. CDR3 residues: CASSLPGLAGSRELFF. CDR3 nucleotides: TGTGCCAGCAGCCTACCGGGACTAGCGGGATCCAGGGAGCTGTTTTTT.

The CDR3 is CASRGGVSPLHF. The DNA of the CDR3 is TGTGCCAGCAGAGGGGGGGTCTCACCCCTCCACTTT. The chain combines TRBV13 with TRBJ1-6; perhaps TRBD1 as D (6 bases). CDR3 length: 12 amino acids. V lost 6 bases to trimming and J lost 10 bases, with 10 bases between them. Per the germline V gene, CDR1 is PRHDT and CDR2 is FYEKMQ (reference sequence). Full variable domain (rest looked up from reference TRBV13 and TRBJ1-6): AAGVIQSPRHLIKEKRETATLKCYPIPRHDTVYWYQQGPGQDPQFLISFYEKMQSDKGSIPDRFSAQQFSDYHSELNMSSLELGDSALYFCASRGGVSPLHFGNGTRLTVT.

The V gene is TRBV29-1, the J gene TRBJ1-1; D is perhaps TRBD1 (5 bases). CDR1 is SQVTM, CDR2 ANQGSEA, per germline. The CDR3 is made up of 10 amino acids. V was pared by 3 bases and J by 8 bases, with 7 bases between. DNA for the CDR3: TGCAGCGTTGATTCAGGGGAAGCTTTCTTT. It yields the protein CSVDSGEAFF.

The CDR3 loop is CASSISGGRNEQYF. In DNA, the CDR3 is TGTGCCAGTAGTATTTCTGGGGGCCGAAACGAGCAGTACTTC. V gene TRBV19 combines with J gene TRBJ2-7, with D possibly matching TRBD1 (6 bases). This CDR3 comprises 14 residues. The V gene lost 3 bases and the J gene lost 5 bases, with 14 bases spanning the gap. Germline V gene sequence: CDR1 LNHDA, CDR2 SQIVND (reference sequence).